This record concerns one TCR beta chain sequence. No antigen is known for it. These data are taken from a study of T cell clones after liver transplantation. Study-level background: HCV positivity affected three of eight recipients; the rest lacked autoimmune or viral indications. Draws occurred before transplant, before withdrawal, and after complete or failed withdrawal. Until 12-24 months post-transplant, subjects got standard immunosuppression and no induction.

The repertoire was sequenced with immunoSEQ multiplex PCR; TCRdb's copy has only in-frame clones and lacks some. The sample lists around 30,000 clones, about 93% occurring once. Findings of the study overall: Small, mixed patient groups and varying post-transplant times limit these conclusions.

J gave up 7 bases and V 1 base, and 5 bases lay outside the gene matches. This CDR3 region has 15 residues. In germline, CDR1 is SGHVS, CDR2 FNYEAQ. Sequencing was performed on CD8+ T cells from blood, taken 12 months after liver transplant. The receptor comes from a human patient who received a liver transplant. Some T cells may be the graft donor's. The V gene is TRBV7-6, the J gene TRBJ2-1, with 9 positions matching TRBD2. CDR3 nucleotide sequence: TGTGCCAGCAGCTTAGAGGCGGGAGGGGGAAATGAGCAGTTCTTC. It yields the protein CASSLEAGGGNEQFF.